These T cell receptor beta chains were read from a single sample in a study of molecular identifiers for immune sequencing clone quantification. TCRdb fed the PCR reads into MiXCR, producing one record per CDR3 protein. Among around 480,000 distinct CDR3 sequences listed, 20% to 25% were seen once. Source material: naive CD8+ T cells from blood, with Jurkat cell RNA spiked in. These receptors all come from a human donor in good health. Some libraries in this study had Jurkat cell RNA spiked in. Both conserved end residues are part of each CDR3. The D gene is left open where the match is weak. The size of a clone is reported for some rows only, either as once, few or many, or as a class for expanded clones.

D: .; V: TRBV13; size: .; J: TRBJ1-2; DNA: TGTGCCAGCAGTTTAATACAGGGACATAACTATGGCTACACCTTC; CDR3: CASSLIQGHNYGYTF
D: .; V: TRBV27; size: few; J: TRBJ2-7; DNA: TGTGCCAGCAGTTTAAACCCGGCGTCAGCCTACGAGCAGTACTTC; CDR3: CASSLNPASAYEQYF
D: TRBD2; V: TRBV6-6; size: .; J: TRBJ2-1; DNA: TGTGCCAGCGGCGATAGCGGGAGCTACAATGAGCAGTTCTTC; CDR3: CASGDSGSYNEQFF
D: .; V: TRBV19; size: few; J: TRBJ1-5; DNA: TGTGCCAGTGGCGGGAACCTCGGTCAGCCCCAGCATTTT; CDR3: CASGGNLGQPQHF
D: .; V: TRBV29-1; size: many; J: TRBJ2-7; DNA: TGCAGCGTTGAAGGCGGGGAAGGGTACGAGCAGTACTTC; CDR3: CSVEGGEGYEQYF
D: TRBD1; V: TRBV2; size: .; J: TRBJ1-1; DNA: TGTGCCAGCATCAAGGGACAGGGGTGGACTGAAGCTTTCTTT; CDR3: CASIKGQGWTEAFF
D: .; V: TRBV6-2/TRBV6-3; size: few; J: TRBJ2-7; DNA: TGTGCCAGCAGTCCTCGAGCAGGGGCATACGAGCAGTACTTC; CDR3: CASSPRAGAYEQYF
D: .; V: TRBV4-3; size: few; J: TRBJ2-7; DNA: TGCGCCAGCAGCCAAGATTTGACTAGTAGGGCCTACGAGCAGTACTTC; CDR3: CASSQDLTSRAYEQYF
D: TRBD1; V: TRBV19; size: .; J: TRBJ1-2; DNA: TGTGCCAGTAGCTGGGACAGCTACTATGGCTACACCTTC; CDR3: CASSWDSYYGYTF
D: TRBD2; V: TRBV7-9; size: .; J: TRBJ2-7; DNA: TGTGCCGGCAGACAGCCTTTGGCGGGGGGGCCCCACGAGCAGTACTTC; CDR3: CAGRQPLAGGPHEQYF
D: TRBD1; V: TRBV19; size: few; J: TRBJ2-7; DNA: TGTGCCAGTAGTCACGGACAGGGGGACTACGAGCAGTACTTC; CDR3: CASSHGQGDYEQYF
D: TRBD2; V: TRBV9; size: many; J: TRBJ2-3; DNA: TGTGCCAGCAGCTCAGAGACTAGCGGGGGGCTCACAGATACGCAGTATTTT; CDR3: CASSSETSGGLTDTQYF
D: TRBD2; V: TRBV7-9; size: few; J: TRBJ2-7; DNA: TGTGCCAGCAGCTTAGTGTCCGGACTAGCGGGCTACGAGCAGTACTTC; CDR3: CASSLVSGLAGYEQYF
D: TRBD1; V: TRBV29-1; size: many; J: TRBJ2-3; DNA: TGCAGCGTTGTCGGGACAGGGACCCTCACAGATACGCAGTATTTT; CDR3: CSVVGTGTLTDTQYF
D: .; V: TRBV19; size: many; J: TRBJ1-2; DNA: TGTGCCAGTAGTATTGGGCCAGCGGACTATGGCTACACCTTC; CDR3: CASSIGPADYGYTF
D: .; V: TRBV2; size: many; J: TRBJ2-7; DNA: TGTGCCAGCAGTGAGGCGTTAGACAGCTCCTACGAGCAGTACTTC; CDR3: CASSEALDSSYEQYF
D: TRBD2; V: TRBV3-1; size: many; J: TRBJ2-2; DNA: TGTGCCAGCAGCCAAGTCCTAGCGGGAACCGGGGAGCTGTTTTTT; CDR3: CASSQVLAGTGELFF
D: TRBD1; V: TRBV19; size: .; J: TRBJ1-2; DNA: TGTGCCAGTAGTATAGATTGGGACAGAGCCTATGGCTACACCTTC; CDR3: CASSIDWDRAYGYTF
D: TRBD1; V: TRBV19; size: many; J: TRBJ2-3; DNA: TGTGCCACGTGGGGACAGGCCAGCACAGATACGCAGTATTTT; CDR3: CATWGQASTDTQYF
D: .; V: TRBV12-3/TRBV12-4; size: many; J: TRBJ2-7; DNA: TGTGCCAGCAGTTTCGGGACTGCCGAGCAGTACTTC; CDR3: CASSFGTAEQYF
D: .; V: TRBV29-1; size: many; J: TRBJ1-1; DNA: TGCAGCGTTGAAGGACTGAGGACTGAAGCTTTCTTT; CDR3: CSVEGLRTEAFF
D: TRBD1; V: TRBV9; size: .; J: TRBJ2-7; DNA: TGTGCCAGCAGCGGAGTAGGGGGCGGGCACGAGCAGTGCTTC; CDR3: CASSGVGGGHEQCF
D: TRBD1; V: TRBV13; size: .; J: TRBJ2-5; DNA: TGCGCCAGCGGCTTAAGGGACAGGGACCAAGAGACCCAGTACTTC; CDR3: CASGLRDRDQETQYF
D: TRBD1; V: TRBV7-9; size: many; J: TRBJ2-5; DNA: TGTGCCAGCAGCCGGAGACCGTTGACAGGGGTCAGAGAGACCCAGTACTTC; CDR3: CASSRRPLTGVRETQYF
D: .; V: TRBV7-6; size: few; J: TRBJ2-5; DNA: TGTGCCAGCAGCTTTAGCCCGGGACGAGACGCGCAAGAGACCCAGTACTTC; CDR3: CASSFSPGRDAQETQYF
D: TRBD1; V: TRBV10-3; size: .; J: TRBJ1-5; DNA: TGTGCCATCGGGACAGATTATAGCTATCAGCCCCAGCATTTT; CDR3: CAIGTDYSYQPQHF
D: .; V: TRBV28; size: many; J: TRBJ2-3; DNA: TGTGCCAGCAGTAAACGCAAAGCATACACAGATACGCAGTATTTT; CDR3: CASSKRKAYTDTQYF
D: .; V: TRBV19; size: .; J: TRBJ1-1; DNA: TGTGCCAGTAGTTGGGGTGCGGGGGGCCTCACTGAAGCTTTCTTT; CDR3: CASSWGAGGLTEAFF
D: .; V: TRBV20-1; size: many; J: TRBJ2-7; DNA: TGCAGTGCTAGCAATCAACCGACCTACGAGCAGTACTTC; CDR3: CSASNQPTYEQYF
D: TRBD2; V: TRBV30; size: few; J: TRBJ2-1; DNA: TGTGCCTGGAGTGTACTCGGGACTACCTACAATGAGCAGTTCTTC; CDR3: CAWSVLGTTYNEQFF
D: .; V: TRBV27; size: .; J: TRBJ1-3; DNA: TGTGCCAGCGGCGTGCTCTCTAAGGGACAACAACTCCACTCTGGAAACACCATATATTTT; CDR3: CASGVLSKGQQLHSGNTIYF
D: .; V: TRBV7-9; size: many; J: TRBJ1-1; DNA: TGTGCCAGCAGCTTAGCCTTAGACTGGGGAGCTTTCTTT; CDR3: CASSLALDWGAFF
D: TRBD1; V: TRBV7-9; size: few; J: TRBJ2-7; DNA: TGTGCCAGCAGCTCCGGGACAGGGGGGACCTACGAGCAGTACTTC; CDR3: CASSSGTGGTYEQYF
D: .; V: TRBV15; size: few; J: TRBJ1-1; DNA: TGTGCCACCAGCAGAGATTTGTCGGGCGCGGGCACTGAAGCTTTCTTT; CDR3: CATSRDLSGAGTEAFF
D: TRBD1; V: TRBV5-4; size: few; J: TRBJ2-7; DNA: TGTGCCAGCTCCACAGGGGAAACCTACGAACAGTACTTC; CDR3: CASSTGETYEQYF
D: TRBD1; V: TRBV10-3; size: many; J: TRBJ1-5; DNA: TGTGCCATCAGTGACCCGGGACAGGGCAATCAGCCCCAGCATTTT; CDR3: CAISDPGQGNQPQHF
D: .; V: TRBV13; size: few; J: TRBJ2-3; DNA: TGTGCCAGCAGCCCCCCCCTTGTCGATACGCAGTATTTT; CDR3: CASSPPLVDTQYF